This T cell receptor (beta chain) was captured by sequencing in a study of glioma-infiltrating T cells after dendritic cell vaccination. Notes on the study in general: Few patients contributed both blood and tumor specimens.

In germline, CDR1 is GTSNPN, CDR2 SVGIG (reference sequence). The V end lost 0 bases, the J end lost 6 bases, and 12 bases lay between the germline ends. CDR3 length: 14 amino acids. Regarding this clone: Its antigen remains unknown.

None of the glioblastoma patients had an isocitrate dehydrogenase mutation. PBMC were collected before vaccination, two weeks after the third vaccination, and at progression. The immunoSEQ assay amplified TCRB CDR3 from up to roughly 2 ug DNA. The assay was immunoSEQ multiplex PCR, and TCRdb's table has in-frame clones only and misses some. Found here are 45,000 to 55,000 clones, approximately 83% of them singletons; the top ten hold approximately 10%. The chain links TRBV30 to TRBJ1-5; a possible D gene is TRBD1 (6 bases). The sequence came from a human donor with glioblastoma. Sample: blood, taken before dendritic cell vaccination. The CDR3 protein is CAWSVPGVAQPQHF. CDR3 DNA sequence: TGTGCCTGGAGTGTACCAGGGGTAGCTCAGCCCCAGCATTTT.